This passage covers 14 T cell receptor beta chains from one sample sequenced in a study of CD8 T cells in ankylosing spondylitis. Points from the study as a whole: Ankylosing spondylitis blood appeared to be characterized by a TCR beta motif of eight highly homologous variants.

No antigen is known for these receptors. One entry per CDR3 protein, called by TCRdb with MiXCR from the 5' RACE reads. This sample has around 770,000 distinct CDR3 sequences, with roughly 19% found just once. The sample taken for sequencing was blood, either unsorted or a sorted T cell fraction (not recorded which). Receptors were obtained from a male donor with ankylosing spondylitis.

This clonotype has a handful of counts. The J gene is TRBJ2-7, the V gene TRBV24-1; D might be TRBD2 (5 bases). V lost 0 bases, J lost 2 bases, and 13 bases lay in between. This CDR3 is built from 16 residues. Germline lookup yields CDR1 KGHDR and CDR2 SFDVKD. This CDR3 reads CATSDLAGQLAYEQYF. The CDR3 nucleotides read TGTGCCACCAGTGATTTGGCGGGCCAATTAGCCTACGAGCAGTACTTC.

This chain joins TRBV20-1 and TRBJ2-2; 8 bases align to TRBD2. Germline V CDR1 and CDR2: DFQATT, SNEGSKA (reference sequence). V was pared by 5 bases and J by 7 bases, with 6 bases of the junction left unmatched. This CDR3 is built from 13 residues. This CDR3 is CSAPGGGGGELFF. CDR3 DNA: TGCAGTGCTCCCGGGGGGGGCGGCGGGGAGCTGTTTTTT.

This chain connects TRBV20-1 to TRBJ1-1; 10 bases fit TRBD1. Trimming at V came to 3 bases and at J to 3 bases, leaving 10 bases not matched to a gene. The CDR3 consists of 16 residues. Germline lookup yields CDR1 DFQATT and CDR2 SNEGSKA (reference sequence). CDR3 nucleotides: TGCAGTGCTAGTCTTGGGACAGGGGATAGTCACACTGAAGCTTTCTTT. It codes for CSASLGTGDSHTEAFF.

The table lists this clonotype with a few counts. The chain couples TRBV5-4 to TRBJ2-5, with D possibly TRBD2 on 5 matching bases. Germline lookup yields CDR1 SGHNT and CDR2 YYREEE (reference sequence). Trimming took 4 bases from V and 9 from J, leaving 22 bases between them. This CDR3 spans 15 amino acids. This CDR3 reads CASSPDTNRAEAQYF. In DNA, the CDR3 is TGTGCCAGCAGCCCCGACACCAATAGGGCGGAGGCCCAGTACTTC.

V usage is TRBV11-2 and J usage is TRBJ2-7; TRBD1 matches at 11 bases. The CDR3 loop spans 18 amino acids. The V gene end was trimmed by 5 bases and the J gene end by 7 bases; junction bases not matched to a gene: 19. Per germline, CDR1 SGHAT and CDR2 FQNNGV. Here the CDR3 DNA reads TGTGCCAGCAGCGGGGACAGGGGGAGTTGGGCGGAGGTGGGGGAGCAGTACTTC. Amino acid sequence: CASSGDRGSWAEVGEQYF. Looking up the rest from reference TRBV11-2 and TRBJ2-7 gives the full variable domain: EAGVAQSPRYKIIEKRQSVAFWCNPISGHATLYWYQQILGQGPKLLIQFQNNGVVDDSQLPKDRFSAERLKGVDSTLKIQPAKLEDSAVYLCASSGDRGSWAEVGEQYFGPGTRLTVT.

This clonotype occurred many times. The CDR3 protein is CASSQERTSGPRHEQFF. CDR3 sequence (DNA): TGCGCCAGCAGCCAAGAGCGGACCTCGGGCCCTCGCCATGAGCAGTTCTTC. The rearrangement joins TRBV4-3 to TRBJ2-1; D remains ambiguous. The CDR3 is made up of 17 amino acids. Per germline, CDR1 LGHNA and CDR2 YSLEER. V was shortened by 0 bases and J by 8 bases, with 20 bases between the two germline ends.

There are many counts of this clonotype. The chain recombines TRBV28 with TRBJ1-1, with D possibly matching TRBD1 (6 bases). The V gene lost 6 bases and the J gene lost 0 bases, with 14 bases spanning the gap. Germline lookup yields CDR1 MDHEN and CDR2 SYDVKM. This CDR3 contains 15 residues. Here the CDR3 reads CASREQGGMNTEAFF. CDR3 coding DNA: TGTGCCAGCAGGGAACAGGGAGGGATGAACACTGAAGCTTTCTTT.

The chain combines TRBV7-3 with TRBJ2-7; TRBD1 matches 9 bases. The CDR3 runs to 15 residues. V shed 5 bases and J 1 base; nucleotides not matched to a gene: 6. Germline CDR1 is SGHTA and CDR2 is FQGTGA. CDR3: CASSQQGAASYEQYF. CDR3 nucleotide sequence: TGTGCCAGCAGCCAACAGGGGGCGGCTTCCTACGAGCAGTACTTC.

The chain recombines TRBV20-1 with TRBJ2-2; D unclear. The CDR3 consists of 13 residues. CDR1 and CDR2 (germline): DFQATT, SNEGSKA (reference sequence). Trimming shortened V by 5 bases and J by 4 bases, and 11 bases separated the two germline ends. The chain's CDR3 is CSAHVLSTGELFF. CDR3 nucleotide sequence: TGCAGTGCTCACGTTCTTAGCACCGGGGAGCTGTTTTTT.

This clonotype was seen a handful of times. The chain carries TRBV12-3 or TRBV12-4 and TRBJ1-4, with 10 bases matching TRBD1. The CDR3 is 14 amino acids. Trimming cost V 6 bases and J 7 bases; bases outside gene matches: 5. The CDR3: CASSSRQGAEKLFF. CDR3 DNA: TGTGCCAGCAGCTCTCGACAGGGGGCTGAAAAACTGTTTTTT.

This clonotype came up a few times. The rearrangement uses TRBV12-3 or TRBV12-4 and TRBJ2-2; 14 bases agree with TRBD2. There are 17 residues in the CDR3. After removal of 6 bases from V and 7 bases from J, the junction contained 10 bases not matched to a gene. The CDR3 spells CASSPGTSGRLVGELFF. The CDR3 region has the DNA TGTGCCAGCAGCCCAGGGACTAGCGGGAGATTGGTCGGGGAGCTGTTTTTT.

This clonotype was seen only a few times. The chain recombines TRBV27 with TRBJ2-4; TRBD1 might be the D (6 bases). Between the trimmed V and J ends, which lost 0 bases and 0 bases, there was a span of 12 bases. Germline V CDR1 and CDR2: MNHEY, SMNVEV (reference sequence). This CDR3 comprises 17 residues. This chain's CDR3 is CASSLSTGDVAKNIQYF. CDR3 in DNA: TGTGCCAGCAGTTTATCGACAGGTGACGTAGCCAAAAACATTCAGTACTTC.

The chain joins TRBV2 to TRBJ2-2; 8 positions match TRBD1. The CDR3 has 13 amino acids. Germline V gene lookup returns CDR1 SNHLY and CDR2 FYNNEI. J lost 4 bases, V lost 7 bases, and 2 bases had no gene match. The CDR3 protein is CASIGQGTGELFF. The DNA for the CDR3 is TGTGCCAGCATTGGACAGGGCACCGGGGAGCTGTTTTTT. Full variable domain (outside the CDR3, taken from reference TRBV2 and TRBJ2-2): EPEVTQTPSHQVTQMGQEVILRCVPISNHLYFYWYRQILGQKVEFLVSFYNNEISEKSEIFDDQFSVERPDGSNFTLKIRSTKLEDSAMYFCASIGQGTGELFFGEGSRLTVL.

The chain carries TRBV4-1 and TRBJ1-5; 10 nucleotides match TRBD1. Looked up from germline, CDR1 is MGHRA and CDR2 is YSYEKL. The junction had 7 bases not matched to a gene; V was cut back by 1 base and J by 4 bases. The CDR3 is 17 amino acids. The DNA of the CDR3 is TGCGCCAGCAGCCAAGTTCCCGGGACAGGGGCAAATCAGCCCCAGCATTTT. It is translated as CASSQVPGTGANQPQHF.